Following are 16 T cell receptor beta chains from one sample sequenced in a study of blood T cell repertoires in COVID-19. Generated by immunoSEQ multiplex PCR, the TCRdb table keeps only in-frame clones and is missing some. The sample holds hundreds of thousands of clones, under 95% seen once. The sample consisted of PBMCs or T cells enriched from blood (not recorded which). The source of these receptors is a young woman who had recovered from COVID-19.

The chain couples TRBV5-1 to TRBJ1-1; TRBD1 is a possible D gene (6 bases). This CDR3 region has 15 residues. CDR1 SGHRS and CDR2 YFSETQ come from the germline V gene. The V and J ends lost 0 bases and 2 bases respectively, with 11 bases between them. The CDR3 sequence is CASSLEQGGNTEAFF. DNA for the CDR3: TGCGCCAGCAGCTTGGAACAGGGCGGAAACACTGAAGCTTTCTTT.

The chain's CDR3 is CSGQGDSTEAFF. CDR3 coding DNA: TGCAGCGGACAGGGCGATTCAACTGAAGCTTTCTTT. This rearrangement joins TRBV29-1 to TRBJ1-1, with TRBD1 matching over 7 bases. Trimming cost V 7 bases and J 5 bases; bases outside gene matches: 7. The CDR3 consists of 12 residues. CDR1 is SQVTM, CDR2 ANQGSEA, per germline.

This chain connects TRBV20-1 to TRBJ1-1; tentatively, D is TRBD1 (5 bases). Germline CDR1 is DFQATT and CDR2 is SNEGSKA (reference sequence). The V and J ends lost 8 bases and 2 bases respectively, with 9 bases between them. The CDR3 extends over 11 amino acids. In DNA, the CDR3 is TGCAGTTTGACAGATAACACTGAAGCTTTCTTT. Amino acid sequence: CSLTDNTEAFF.

The J gene is TRBJ2-3, the V gene TRBV27, with 8 nucleotides matching TRBD1. CDR1 is MNHEY, CDR2 SMNVEV, per germline (reference sequence). CDR3 length: 16 residues. V shed 5 bases and J 0 bases; nucleotides not matched to a gene: 7. CDR3 DNA sequence: TGTGCCAGCAGTCCTACGGGGGACAGGAGCACAGATACGCAGTATTTT. Translated, it gives CASSPTGDRSTDTQYF.

The chain uses TRBV6-6 and TRBJ1-6; 8 positions match TRBD1. The CDR3 consists of 17 residues. With 5 bases clipped from V and 0 bases from J, the junction kept 6 bases outside the gene matches. The germline V gene has CDR1 MNHNY and CDR2 SVGAGI (reference sequence). The CDR3 here is CASSRRDRSSYNSPLHF. CDR3 nucleotide sequence: TGTGCCAGCAGTCGACGGGACAGGAGCTCCTATAATTCACCCCTCCACTTT.

This clone was seen more than once but under ten times. This chain joins TRBV2 and TRBJ1-2, with D possibly being TRBD1 (6 bases). V shed 8 bases and J shed 0 bases, with 13 bases lying between them. Germline V gene data show CDR1 as SNHLY and CDR2 as FYNNEI. The length of the CDR3 is 14 residues. In nucleotides, the CDR3 is TGTGCCAGCCGTCGGGACACAACTAACTATGGCTACACCTTC. This gives the protein CASRRDTTNYGYTF.

The chain carries TRBV4-1 and TRBJ2-5; D is perhaps TRBD2 (6 bases). Trimming removed 4 bases at V and 3 bases at J, with 12 bases between. CDR1 MGHRA and CDR2 YSYEKL come from the germline V gene. This CDR3 is 14 amino acids long. Here the CDR3 DNA reads TGCGCCAGCAGCCTGGACCCGGGAGAAGAGACCCAGTACTTC. Its translation is CASSLDPGEETQYF.

The chain carries TRBV9 and TRBJ2-7; tentatively, D is TRBD1 (5 bases). This CDR3 contains 15 residues. V shed 4 bases and J shed 2 bases, with 16 bases lying between them. Germline V gene data show CDR1 as SGDLS and CDR2 as YYNGEE. The CDR3 sequence is CASSSQSGAAYEQYF. The CDR3 nucleotides are TGTGCCAGCAGCTCCCAGAGTGGGGCGGCCTACGAGCAGTACTTC.

The rearrangement uses TRBV2 and TRBJ1-3; 7 nucleotides match TRBD1. V lost 5 bases and J lost 0; bases outside the gene matches: 10. CDR3 size: 17 residues. Per the germline V gene, CDR1 is SNHLY and CDR2 is FYNNEI. CDR3 region: CASSRTGTANSGNTIYF. CDR3 bases: TGTGCCAGCAGTCGAACCGGGACAGCCAACTCTGGAAACACCATATATTTT. Full variable domain (missing parts from reference TRBV2 and TRBJ1-3): EPEVTQTPSHQVTQMGQEVILRCVPISNHLYFYWYRQILGQKVEFLVSFYNNEISEKSEIFDDQFSVERPDGSNFTLKIRSTKLEDSAMYFCASSRTGTANSGNTIYFGEGSWLTVV.

The rearrangement uses TRBV6-5 and TRBJ2-7, with TRBD2 as a possible D gene (5 bases). This CDR3 region has 15 residues. Germline CDR1 MNHEY, CDR2 SVGAGI. Trimming took 4 bases from V and 5 from J, leaving 18 bases between them. In nucleotides, the CDR3 is TGTGCCAGCAGTTCCCCTCCTTCGGGGAGAAACGAGCAGTACTTC. Amino acids: CASSSPPSGRNEQYF.

This chain uses TRBV7-8 with TRBJ1-4; D gene uncertain. Germline V lookup: CDR1 SGHVS, CDR2 FQNEAQ. CDR3 length: 14 amino acids. The ends were cut back, 5 bases at V and 7 bases at J, with 14 bases in the middle. The CDR3 loop is CASSMRDWGEKLFF. For the CDR3, the DNA is TGTGCCAGCAGCATGCGGGATTGGGGTGAAAAACTGTTTTTT.

The rearrangement uses TRBV9 and TRBJ1-1; a weak D match, TRBD1 (6 bases). The CDR3 has 14 amino acids. The germline V gene encodes CDR1 SGDLS and CDR2 YYNGEE. V was shortened by 3 bases and J by 4 bases, with 13 bases between the two germline ends. In DNA, the CDR3 is TGTGCCAGCAGCGCGGACAGAACCCTCACTGAAGCTTTCTTT. Its protein product is CASSADRTLTEAFF.

V usage is TRBV28 and J usage is TRBJ2-3; TRBD2 agrees at 9 bases. The V and J ends lost 6 bases and 2 bases, in that order; junction bases with no gene match: 6. Germline assignment: CDR1 MDHEN and CDR2 SYDVKM. CDR3 length: 15 amino acids. CDR3 DNA: TGTGCCAGCAGGCGCGGGGGGGAGAACACAGATACGCAGTATTTT. Residues: CASRRGGENTDTQYF.

This rearrangement joins TRBV15 to TRBJ2-7; 9 bases fit TRBD1. This CDR3 contains 17 residues. Looked up from germline, CDR1 is LNHNV and CDR2 is YYDKDF (reference sequence). After removal of 3 bases from V and 1 base from J, the junction contained 10 bases not matched to a gene. CDR3 bases: TGTGCCACCAGCAGCAACTTGGGACAGGGTTGGTCCTACGAGCAGTACTTC. It codes for CATSSNLGQGWSYEQYF.

This chain connects TRBV28 to TRBJ1-4; a possible D gene is TRBD1 (5 bases). Germline V lookup: CDR1 MDHEN, CDR2 SYDVKM. This CDR3 comprises 13 residues. The V end lost 6 bases, the J end lost 8 bases, and 13 bases lay between the germline ends. The CDR3 here is CASSPGRGEKLFF. CDR3 DNA: TGTGCCAGCAGCCCAGGACGGGGGGAAAAACTGTTTTTT.

This sequence joins TRBV20-1 and TRBJ2-7, with 7 bases aligning to TRBD2. V gave up 3 bases and J gave up 7 bases; unmatched junction bases: 15. CDR1 is DFQATT and CDR2 is SNEGSKA in the germline V gene (reference sequence). This CDR3 is built from 15 residues. The CDR3 region is CSASSRGSALGEQYF. The DNA of the CDR3 is TGCAGTGCTAGTTCGCGCGGGAGCGCACTGGGGGAGCAGTACTTC.